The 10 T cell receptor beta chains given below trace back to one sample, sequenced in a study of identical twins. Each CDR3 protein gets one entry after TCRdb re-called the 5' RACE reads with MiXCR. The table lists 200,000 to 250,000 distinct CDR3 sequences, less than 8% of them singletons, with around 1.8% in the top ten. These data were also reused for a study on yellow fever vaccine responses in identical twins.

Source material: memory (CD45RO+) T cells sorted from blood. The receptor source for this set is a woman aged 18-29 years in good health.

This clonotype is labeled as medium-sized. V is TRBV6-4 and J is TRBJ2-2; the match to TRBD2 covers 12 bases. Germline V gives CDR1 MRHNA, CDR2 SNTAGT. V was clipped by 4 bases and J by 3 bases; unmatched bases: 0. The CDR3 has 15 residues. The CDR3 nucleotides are TGTGCCAGCAGTGGGACTAGCGGGGACACCGGGGAGCTGTTTTTT. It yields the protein CASSGTSGDTGELFF.

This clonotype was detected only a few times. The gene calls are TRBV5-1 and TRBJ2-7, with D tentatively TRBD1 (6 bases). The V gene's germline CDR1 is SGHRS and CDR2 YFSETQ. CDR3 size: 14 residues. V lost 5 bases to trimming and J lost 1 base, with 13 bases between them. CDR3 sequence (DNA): TGCGCCAGCAGGGATGTGGACAGATCCTACGAGCAGTACTTC. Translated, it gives CASRDVDRSYEQYF.

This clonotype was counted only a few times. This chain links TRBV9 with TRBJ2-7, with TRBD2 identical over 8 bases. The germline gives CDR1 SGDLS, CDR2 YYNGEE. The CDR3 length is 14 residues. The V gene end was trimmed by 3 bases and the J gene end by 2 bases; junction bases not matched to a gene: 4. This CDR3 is CASSAGAGAYEQYF. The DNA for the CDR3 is TGTGCCAGCAGCGCAGGAGCGGGAGCCTACGAGCAGTACTTC. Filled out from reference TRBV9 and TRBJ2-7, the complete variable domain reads DSGVTQTPKHLITATGQRVTLRCSPRSGDLSVYWYQQSLDQGLQFLIQYYNGEERAKGNILERFSAQQFPDLHSELNLSSLELGDSALYFCASSAGAGAYEQYFGPGTRLTVT.

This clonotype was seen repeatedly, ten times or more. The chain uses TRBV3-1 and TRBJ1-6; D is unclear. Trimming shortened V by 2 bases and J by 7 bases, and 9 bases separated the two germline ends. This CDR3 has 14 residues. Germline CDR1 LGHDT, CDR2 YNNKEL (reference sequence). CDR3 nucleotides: TGTGCCAGCAGCCAAAAGACCGCAAATTCACCCCTCCACTTT. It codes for CASSQKTANSPLHF.

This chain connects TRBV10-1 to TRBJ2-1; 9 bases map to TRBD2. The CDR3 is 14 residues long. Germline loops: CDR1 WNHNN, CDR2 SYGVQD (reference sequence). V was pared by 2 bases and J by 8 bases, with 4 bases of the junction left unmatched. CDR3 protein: CASSEGTSNDEQFF. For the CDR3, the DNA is TGCGCCAGCAGTGAGGGGACTAGCAACGATGAGCAGTTCTTC.

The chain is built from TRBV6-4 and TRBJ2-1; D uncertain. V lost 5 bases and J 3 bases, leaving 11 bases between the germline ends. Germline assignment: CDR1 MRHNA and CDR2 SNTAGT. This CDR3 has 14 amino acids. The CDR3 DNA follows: TGTGCCAGCAGTAAGGACGGTGACTACAATGAGCAGTTCTTC. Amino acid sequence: CASSKDGDYNEQFF.

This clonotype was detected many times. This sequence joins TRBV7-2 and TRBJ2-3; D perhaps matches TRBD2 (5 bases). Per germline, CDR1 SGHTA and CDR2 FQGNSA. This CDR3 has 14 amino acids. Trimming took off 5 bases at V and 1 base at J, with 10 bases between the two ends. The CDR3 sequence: CASSEGQGTDTQYF. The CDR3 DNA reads TGTGCCAGCAGCGAGGGTCAGGGCACAGATACGCAGTATTTT.

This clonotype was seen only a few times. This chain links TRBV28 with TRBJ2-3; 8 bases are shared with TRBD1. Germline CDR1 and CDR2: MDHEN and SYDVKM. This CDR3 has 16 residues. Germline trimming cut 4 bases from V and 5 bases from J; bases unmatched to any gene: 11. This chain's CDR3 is CASSSVEDRVKDTQYF. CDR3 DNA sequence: TGTGCCAGCAGTTCGGTAGAGGACAGGGTGAAAGATACGCAGTATTTT.

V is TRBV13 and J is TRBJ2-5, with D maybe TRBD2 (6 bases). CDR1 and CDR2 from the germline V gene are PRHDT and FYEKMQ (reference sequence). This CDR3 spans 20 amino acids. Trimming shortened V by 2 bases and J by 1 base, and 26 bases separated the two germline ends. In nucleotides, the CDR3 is TGTGCCAGCAGCTTATATCGACGATCGGCGGGGAAGACTTCCCAAGAGACCCAGTACTTC. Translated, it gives CASSLYRRSAGKTSQETQYF.

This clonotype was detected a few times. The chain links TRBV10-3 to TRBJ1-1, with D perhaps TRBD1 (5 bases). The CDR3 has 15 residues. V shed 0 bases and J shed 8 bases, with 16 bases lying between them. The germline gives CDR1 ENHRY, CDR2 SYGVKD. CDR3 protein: CAISESPARDGEAFF. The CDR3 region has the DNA TGTGCCATCAGTGAGTCGCCGGCCAGGGATGGAGAAGCTTTCTTT.